Given below is one T cell receptor beta chain in context. The data belong to a study of blood T cells in healthy people across ages. V lost 4 bases, J lost 4 bases, and 11 bases lay in between. Per the germline V gene, CDR1 is SGHRS and CDR2 is YFSETQ. CDR3 length: 13 residues. A sample-barcoded 5' primer and a J-beta primer mix were used in a second PCR of about 7 to 12 cycles. Every single cDNA molecule received a tag from a template-switch adaptor with 12 random nucleotides. MiXCR, run by TCRdb on the 5' RACE reads, gives a single entry per CDR3 protein. The sample carries some 1.5 million distinct CDR3 sequences, 42% recorded once.

The TCR was taken from a woman aged 18-29 years in good health. The sequenced material came from blood. The chain uses TRBV5-1 and TRBJ1-2; D gene unclear. The CDR3 loop reads CASSPTETYGYTF. The CDR3 DNA reads TGCGCCAGCAGCCCGACCGAAACCTATGGCTACACCTTC.